Each of the 16 T cell receptor beta chains below was sequenced from the same sample in a study of blood T cell repertoires in COVID-19. The repertoire was sequenced with immunoSEQ multiplex PCR; TCRdb's copy has only in-frame clones and lacks some. The sample has about 170,000 clones, roughly 80% seen once. Source material: peripheral blood. Every receptor here comes from a woman older than 75 with COVID-19, enrolled during active disease.

Written as DNA, the CDR3 is TGTGCCAGCAGTTACTCTGGAGGCTCGGGAAGCTACACCTTC. Protein product: CASSYSGGSGSYTF. J is TRBJ1-2 and V is TRBV6-5, with D hard to call. The CDR3 covers 14 residues. Germline-derived CDR1 and CDR2 are MNHEY and SVGAGI. The V and J ends lost 0 bases and 9 bases respectively, with 14 bases between them.

The V and J genes are TRBV25-1 and TRBJ2-1; TRBD2 agrees at 11 bases. Germline trimming cut 7 bases from V and 4 bases from J; bases unmatched to any gene: 9. From germline, CDR1 is MGHDK and CDR2 SYGVNS. This CDR3 comprises 16 residues. CDR3 region: CASTPIGTSGYNEQFF. CDR3 in DNA: TGTGCCAGCACCCCCATCGGGACTAGCGGATACAATGAGCAGTTCTTC.

This clone occurred many times. The chain couples TRBV6-1 to TRBJ2-2; a possible D gene is TRBD2 (5 bases). V was clipped by 0 bases and J by 7 bases, with 9 bases between them. The germline V gene encodes CDR1 MNHNS and CDR2 SASEGT. The CDR3 runs to 14 residues. The CDR3 protein is CASSEAGEGGELFF. The CDR3 DNA follows: TGTGCCAGCAGTGAAGCGGGAGAAGGCGGGGAGCTGTTTTTT.

The table lists this clone with a few counts. The V call is TRBV10-3, the J call TRBJ2-2; TRBD1 is a possible D gene (6 bases). CDR3 length: 13 residues. Trimming left V 7 bases short and J 5 bases short, with 11 bases between. The V gene's germline CDR1 is ENHRY and CDR2 SYGVKD. DNA for the CDR3: TGTGCCATCACCAACCAGGGGACCGGGGAGCTGTTTTTT. This sequence encodes CAITNQGTGELFF.

J is TRBJ2-7 and V is TRBV18; 10 nucleotides match TRBD2. The CDR3 consists of 15 residues. With 6 bases clipped from V and 3 bases from J, the junction kept 8 bases outside the gene matches. In germline, CDR1 is KGHSH, CDR2 LQKENI. Here the CDR3 reads CASSQAGGLVYEQYF. The CDR3 coding sequence is TGTGCCAGCTCTCAAGCGGGGGGGCTGGTCTACGAGCAGTACTTC.

The chain recombines TRBV7-2 with TRBJ2-3; D may be TRBD1 (6 bases). From germline, CDR1 is SGHTA and CDR2 FQGNSA. The CDR3 has 15 amino acids. The V end lost 5 bases, the J end lost 4 bases, and 16 bases lay between the germline ends. The CDR3 sequence is CASSPTGLVADTQYF. CDR3 nucleotides: TGTGCCAGCAGCCCAACAGGGTTGGTAGCAGATACGCAGTATTTT.

The chain carries TRBV24-1 and TRBJ1-1; unclear D gene. This CDR3 is built from 12 residues. The germline CDR1 and CDR2 sequences are KGHDR and SFDVKD. V was trimmed by 3 bases and J by 3 bases, leaving 4 bases between them. CDR3 bases: TGTGCCACCAGTGATACTCACACTGAAGCTTTCTTT. As protein: CATSDTHTEAFF.

This clone showed up just a few times. The CDR3 sequence: CASSPRLAGTKSDTQYF. CDR3 bases: TGTGCCAGCAGCCCAAGACTAGCGGGGACAAAGTCAGATACGCAGTATTTT. The chain recombines TRBV5-6 with TRBJ2-3, with 11 positions matching TRBD2. Per the germline V gene, CDR1 is SGHDT and CDR2 is YYEEEE. Germline trimming cut 4 bases from V and 4 bases from J; bases unmatched to any gene: 11. CDR3 length equals 17 residues.

The chain couples TRBV6-6 to TRBJ1-1; 9 positions agree with TRBD1. The V segment lost 5 bases and the J segment 1 base; nucleotides outside the gene matches: 5. The CDR3 is 15 amino acids. Germline V gene sequence: CDR1 MNHNY, CDR2 SVGAGI (reference sequence). CDR3 residues: CASSNGQGKNTEAFF. In DNA form, the CDR3 reads TGTGCCAGCAGTAACGGACAGGGGAAGAACACTGAAGCTTTCTTT.

The J gene is TRBJ2-5, the V gene TRBV11-2, with 8 bases lining up with TRBD2. After removal of 1 base from V and 5 bases from J, the junction contained 3 bases not matched to a gene. The germline V gene has CDR1 SGHAT and CDR2 FQNNGV. CDR3 size: 14 residues. In DNA form, the CDR3 reads TGTGCCAGCAGCTTAGCGGGGGGGCGGGAGACCCAGTACTTC. This translates into CASSLAGGRETQYF.

The rearrangement uses TRBV2 and TRBJ1-6; TRBD1 agrees at 10 bases. Trimming at V came to 2 bases and at J to 18 bases, leaving 13 bases not matched to a gene. CDR1 and CDR2 from the germline V gene are SNHLY and FYNNEI. The CDR3 spans 15 residues. DNA of the CDR3: TGTGCCAGCAGTGAAACCTTATGGGGGGGACAGGGGCCCCACTTT. This codes for CASSETLWGGQGPHF. Together with reference TRBV2 and TRBJ1-6, the CDR3 gives the full variable domain: EPEVTQTPSHQVTQMGQEVILRCVPISNHLYFYWYRQILGQKVEFLVSFYNNEISEKSEIFDDQFSVERPDGSNFTLKIRSTKLEDSAMYFCASSETLWGGQGPHFGNGTRLTVT.

The gene calls are TRBV7-6 and TRBJ1-4; 10 nucleotides agree with TRBD1. Germline V gives CDR1 SGHVS, CDR2 FNYEAQ. Trimming removed 2 bases from V and 7 bases from J; junction bases left unmatched: 13. CDR3 length: 18 amino acids. CDR3 bases: TGTGCCAGCAGCTTATGGGGACAGGGGAAGTTGTGGGGTGAAAAACTGTTTTTT. Its translation is CASSLWGQGKLWGEKLFF.

The chain is built from TRBV21-1 and TRBJ2-6; the table's TRBD2 call for D was not verified on the DNA. TRBV21-1 is a documented pseudogene. There are 18 residues in the CDR3. The CDR3 spells CASSKREDHKAGANVLTF. In DNA, the CDR3 is TGTGCCAGCAGCAAAAGGGAGGACCACAAGGCTGGGGCCAACGTCCTGACTTTC.

The rearrangement uses TRBV18 and TRBJ2-2; D not resolved. Germline V CDR1 and CDR2: KGHSH, LQKENI. The CDR3 is 12 residues long. Trimming cost V 4 bases and J 6 bases, with 6 bases left between them. The CDR3 coding sequence is TGTGCCAGCTCACAAGCTGCCGGGGAGCTGTTTTTT. It translates to CASSQAAGELFF.

This sequence joins TRBV10-3 and TRBJ1-1, with D maybe TRBD1 (6 bases). CDR1 is ENHRY and CDR2 is SYGVKD in the germline V gene. Trimming removed 6 bases from V and 1 base from J, with 12 bases in between. This CDR3 spans 14 amino acids. The CDR3 nucleotides are TGTGCCATCAGCTCTACAGGGAAGAACACTGAAGCTTTCTTT. Translated, it gives CAISSTGKNTEAFF.

The genes are TRBV2 and TRBJ1-2; the D is unclear. Trimming cost V 0 bases and J 7 bases, with 9 bases left between them. Per the germline V gene, CDR1 is SNHLY and CDR2 is FYNNEI. The CDR3 is 13 amino acids. The CDR3 DNA reads as TGTGCCAGCAGTGAAGCGGAGACTCTTGGCTACACCTTC. It is translated as CASSEAETLGYTF. The entire variable domain, with the rest obtained from reference TRBV2 and TRBJ1-2, is as follows: EPEVTQTPSHQVTQMGQEVILRCVPISNHLYFYWYRQILGQKVEFLVSFYNNEISEKSEIFDDQFSVERPDGSNFTLKIRSTKLEDSAMYFCASSEAETLGYTFGSGTRLTVV.